These 32 T cell receptor beta chains came from one sample sequenced in a study of blood T cell repertoires in COVID-19. Produced via immunoSEQ multiplex PCR; TCRdb's table is partial and in-frame only. This table holds around 120,000 clones, roughly 79% found once. Input material: peripheral blood. All receptors derive from an older man with acute or convalescent COVID-19.

The rearrangement uses TRBV30 and TRBJ1-5; no clear D. V shed 2 bases and J shed 0 bases, with 14 bases lying between them. This CDR3 region has 16 residues. CDR1 and CDR2 from the germline V gene are GTSNPN and SVGIG (reference sequence). The CDR3 sequence: CAWSYPWPSSNQPQHF. The DNA of the CDR3 is TGTGCCTGGAGTTACCCGTGGCCGTCTAGCAATCAGCCCCAGCATTTT.

The rearrangement uses TRBV5-1 and TRBJ2-7; 7 bases align to TRBD1. J was trimmed by 2 bases and V by 0 bases; bases with no gene match: 5. CDR1 is SGHRS, CDR2 YFSETQ, per germline. The CDR3 contains 15 residues. The CDR3 bases are TGCGCCAGCAGCTTGGTGCCGGACAGGCCCTACGAGCAGTACTTC. Its translation: CASSLVPDRPYEQYF.

The rearrangement joins TRBV15 to TRBJ2-7; D gene unclear. Germline lookup yields CDR1 LNHNV and CDR2 YYDKDF (reference sequence). Trimming removed 0 bases from V and 0 bases from J, with 12 bases in between. This CDR3 has 16 residues. CDR3 in amino acids: CATSRDPRVLSYEQYF. CDR3 coding DNA: TGTGCCACCAGCAGAGATCCCCGGGTCCTCTCCTACGAGCAGTACTTC.

This chain joins TRBV21-1 and TRBJ2-7; TRBD1, the table's D call, lacks a check against the DNA. TRBV21-1 is designated a pseudogene. This CDR3 spans 14 amino acids. CDR3 region: CARLSTGDSYEQYF. In DNA, the CDR3 is TGTGCCAGGCTCTCGACAGGGGACTCCTACGAGCAGTACTTC.

The chain employs TRBV5-4 and TRBJ2-7; 9 bases are a match to TRBD1. With V trimmed by 5 bases and J by 5 bases, 5 bases remained unmatched. Germline values: CDR1 SGHNT, CDR2 YYREEE (reference sequence). This CDR3 is 13 amino acids long. The CDR3 spells CASRRTGEHEQYF. The CDR3 nucleotides read TGTGCCAGCAGAAGGACAGGGGAACACGAGCAGTACTTC.

This sequence joins TRBV5-1 and TRBJ1-6; D perhaps matches TRBD1 (5 bases). CDR1 SGHRS and CDR2 YFSETQ come from the germline V gene. Trimming shortened V by 0 bases and J by 6 bases, and 10 bases separated the two germline ends. This CDR3 is 15 amino acids long. CDR3 sequence reads: CASSLAGFGNSPLHF. The CDR3 nucleotides read TGCGCCAGCAGCTTGGCAGGGTTCGGTAATTCACCCCTCCACTTT. The variable domain in full, completed from reference TRBV5-1 and TRBJ1-6, reads KAGVTQTPRYLIKTRGQQVTLSCSPISGHRSVSWYQQTPGQGLQFLFEYFSETQRNKGNFPGRFSGRQFSNSRSEMNVSTLELGDSALYLCASSLAGFGNSPLHFGNGTRLTVT.

The chain combines TRBV5-1 with TRBJ1-2; 8 bases map to TRBD1. The CDR3 consists of 14 residues. The germline V gene encodes CDR1 SGHRS and CDR2 YFSETQ. The V and J ends lost 2 bases and 2 bases, in that order; junction bases with no gene match: 2. Written as DNA, the CDR3 is TGCGCCAGCAGCTTAACAGGGGGGAACTATGGCTACACCTTC. This codes for CASSLTGGNYGYTF.

The chain employs TRBV5-1 and TRBJ2-5; 7 nucleotides align to TRBD1. The CDR3 sequence is 15 residues long. The V gene end was trimmed by 2 bases and the J gene end by 0 bases; junction bases not matched to a gene: 4. Germline loops: CDR1 SGHRS, CDR2 YFSETQ. The CDR3 region is CASSLGTAYQETQYF. The CDR3 coding sequence is TGCGCCAGCAGCTTAGGGACAGCATACCAAGAGACCCAGTACTTC. Full variable domain (outside the CDR3, taken from reference TRBV5-1 and TRBJ2-5): KAGVTQTPRYLIKTRGQQVTLSCSPISGHRSVSWYQQTPGQGLQFLFEYFSETQRNKGNFPGRFSGRQFSNSRSEMNVSTLELGDSALYLCASSLGTAYQETQYFGPGTRLLVL.

The chain recombines TRBV30 with TRBJ1-5; no firm D call. Trimming shortened V by 2 bases and J by 4 bases, and 6 bases separated the two germline ends. The germline gives CDR1 GTSNPN, CDR2 SVGIG (reference sequence). The CDR3 spans 12 residues. In DNA, the CDR3 is TGTGCCTGGAGTATCCCTAATCAGCCCCAGCATTTT. This sequence encodes CAWSIPNQPQHF.

This clone was counted once. The chain combines TRBV29-1 with TRBJ1-1, with 7 positions matching TRBD1. Trimming removed 3 bases from V and 6 bases from J; junction bases left unmatched: 10. Germline-derived CDR1 and CDR2 are SQVTM and ANQGSEA. CDR3 length: 14 residues. The CDR3 is CSVDRQGVLAEAFF. The CDR3, as DNA: TGCAGCGTTGATAGGCAGGGGGTCCTCGCTGAAGCTTTCTTT.

This chain connects TRBV18 to TRBJ2-6; 9 nucleotides agree with TRBD1. With 3 bases clipped from V and 4 bases from J, the junction kept 13 bases outside the gene matches. There are 19 residues in the CDR3. Germline V lookup: CDR1 KGHSH, CDR2 LQKENI. The CDR3 DNA follows: TGTGCCAGCTCACCGCGCGGGACAGGGCGATTGTTCGGGGCCAACGTCCTGACTTTC. Its protein product is CASSPRGTGRLFGANVLTF.

The chain combines TRBV6-2 or TRBV6-3 with TRBJ2-1, with 12 nucleotides matching TRBD2. The germline V gene encodes CDR1 MNHEY and CDR2 SVGEGT. There are 17 residues in the CDR3. V lost 5 bases, J lost 2 bases, and 7 bases stayed unmatched. CDR3 residues: CASSKTSGGSPYNEQFF. The CDR3 bases are TGTGCCAGCAGTAAGACTAGCGGGGGTTCTCCCTACAATGAGCAGTTCTTC.

This clone came up once. The V call is TRBV7-2, the J call TRBJ2-4, with 7 bases fitting TRBD2. From germline, CDR1 is SGHTA and CDR2 FQGNSA. V lost 0 bases to trimming and J lost 1 base; unmatched junction nucleotides: 9. This CDR3 has 18 residues. This CDR3 is CASSLAGWGGLAKNIQYF. The CDR3 DNA reads as TGTGCCAGCAGCTTAGCAGGGTGGGGGGGATTGGCCAAAAACATTCAGTACTTC.

This clone was seen only a few times. J is TRBJ2-1 and V is TRBV4-3, with TRBD2 matching 10 bases. This CDR3 is 13 amino acids long. Germline assignment: CDR1 LGHNA and CDR2 YSLEER. J was trimmed by 15 bases and V by 3 bases; bases with no gene match: 8. The CDR3 here is CASSQGRGLAPFF. CDR3 sequence (DNA): TGCGCCAGCAGCCAGGGTCGGGGACTAGCGCCGTTCTTC.

The chain links TRBV5-8 to TRBJ1-6; weak D call: TRBD1 (5 bases). Trimming shortened V by 1 base and J by 7 bases, and 12 bases separated the two germline ends. The CDR3 runs to 15 residues. The germline CDR1 and CDR2 sequences are SGHTS and YDEGEE. The CDR3 loop reads CASSLIRAQNSPLHF. The CDR3 DNA reads TGTGCCAGCAGCTTGATCAGGGCTCAGAATTCACCCCTCCACTTT.

The chain employs TRBV2 and TRBJ1-2; D not certain. V was shortened by 4 bases and J by 0 bases, with 6 bases between the two germline ends. Looked up from germline, CDR1 is SNHLY and CDR2 is FYNNEI. This CDR3 has 13 residues. The CDR3 nucleotides are TGTGCCAGCAGTGCAGAAGCTAACTATGGCTACACCTTC. Amino acid sequence: CASSAEANYGYTF. Full variable domain (outside the CDR3, taken from reference TRBV2 and TRBJ1-2): EPEVTQTPSHQVTQMGQEVILRCVPISNHLYFYWYRQILGQKVEFLVSFYNNEISEKSEIFDDQFSVERPDGSNFTLKIRSTKLEDSAMYFCASSAEANYGYTFGSGTRLTVV.

The chain employs TRBV15 and TRBJ2-5; TRBD1 might be the D (7 bases). The CDR3 runs 19 residues. Trimming removed 0 bases from V and 2 bases from J, with 22 bases in between. The V gene's germline CDR1 is LNHNV and CDR2 YYDKDF (reference sequence). Here the CDR3 reads CATSRDLVGRGATQETQYF. The CDR3 region has the DNA TGTGCCACCAGCAGAGATCTGGTCGGCAGGGGGGCTACTCAAGAGACCCAGTACTTC. Combining the CDR3 with reference TRBV15 and TRBJ2-5 gives the whole variable domain DAMVIQNPRYQVTQFGKPVTLSCSQTLNHNVMYWYQQKSSQAPKLLFHYYDKDFNNEADTPDNFQSRRPNTSFCFLDIRSPGLGDTAMYLCATSRDLVGRGATQETQYFGPGTRLLVL.

This clone was seen more than once but under ten times. The chain has TRBV15 and TRBJ2-7, with D maybe TRBD1 (5 bases). Germline values: CDR1 LNHNV, CDR2 YYDKDF (reference sequence). This CDR3 has 14 amino acids. V was shortened by 8 bases and J by 3 bases, with 17 bases between the two germline ends. The CDR3 here is CATSQGLLGYEQYF. DNA of the CDR3: TGTGCCACCTCTCAGGGTTTATTGGGCTACGAGCAGTACTTC. Together with reference TRBV15 and TRBJ2-7, the CDR3 gives the full variable domain: DAMVIQNPRYQVTQFGKPVTLSCSQTLNHNVMYWYQQKSSQAPKLLFHYYDKDFNNEADTPDNFQSRRPNTSFCFLDIRSPGLGDTAMYLCATSQGLLGYEQYFGPGTRLTVT.

The chain joins TRBV19 to TRBJ2-7; 9 bases line up with TRBD1. The germline V gene has CDR1 LNHDA and CDR2 SQIVND (reference sequence). The CDR3 is 16 amino acids. The J segment lost 7 bases and the V segment lost 10 bases, leaving 20 bases of the junction unmatched. CDR3 loop: CATLPGQGQGTGEQYF. The DNA for the CDR3 is TGTGCCACCCTCCCGGGACAGGGACAAGGGACGGGGGAGCAGTACTTC.

The sample holds a few counts of this clone. The chain links TRBV7-9 to TRBJ1-4, with 9 positions matching TRBD1. Germline CDR1 is SEHNR and CDR2 is FQNEAQ (reference sequence). The CDR3 contains 15 residues. The J segment lost 8 bases and the V segment lost 1 base, leaving 5 bases of the junction unmatched. The CDR3 here is CASSLGTGVREKLFF. The CDR3, as DNA: TGTGCCAGCAGCTTAGGGACAGGGGTTCGGGAAAAACTGTTTTTT.

This clone has only one observation. The CDR3 is CASSLAQGNGYTF. Here the CDR3 DNA reads TGTGCCAGCAGCTTAGCGCAGGGGAATGGCTACACCTTC. The chain joins TRBV7-2 to TRBJ1-2; weak D call: TRBD1 (6 bases). Germline V gene sequence: CDR1 SGHTA, CDR2 FQGNSA. V shed 0 bases and J shed 6 bases, with 8 bases lying between them. This CDR3 spans 13 amino acids.

The chain combines TRBV4-2 with TRBJ1-1; D is possibly TRBD1 (6 bases). Germline CDR1 LGHNA, CDR2 YNFKEQ. V was shortened by 4 bases and J by 5 bases, with 14 bases between the two germline ends. The CDR3 sequence is 14 residues long. DNA for the CDR3: TGTGCCAGCAGCCCACAGAAACAGGGTACTGAAGCTTTCTTT. This sequence encodes CASSPQKQGTEAFF.

This chain uses TRBV21-1 with TRBJ1-5; the D segment call TRBD1 is taken from the table without a DNA check. TRBV21-1 is a documented pseudogene. The CDR3 runs to 15 residues. CDR3 sequence (DNA): TGTGCCAGCAGCAAACAAACAGGGGTCAATCAGCCCCAGCATTTT. Its translation is CASSKQTGVNQPQHF.

The sample holds a few counts of this clone. The chain has TRBV25-1 and TRBJ1-4; weak D call: TRBD1 (5 bases). This CDR3 has 15 residues. Germline V gene lookup returns CDR1 MGHDK and CDR2 SYGVNS. Between the trimmed V and J ends, which lost 4 bases and 5 bases, there was a span of 14 bases. The chain's CDR3 is CASSATEIFNEKLFF. The CDR3 nucleotides are TGTGCCAGCAGTGCGACAGAGATCTTCAATGAAAAACTGTTTTTT. The full variable domain, in which reference TRBV25-1 and TRBJ1-4 provide the parts outside the CDR3, is EADIYQTPRYLVIGTGKKITLECSQTMGHDKMYWYQQDPGMELHLIHYSYGVNSTEKGDLSSESTVSRIRTEHFPLTLESARPSHTSQYLCASSATEIFNEKLFFGSGTQLSVL.

The chain joins TRBV4-3 to TRBJ1-2, with 10 bases lining up with TRBD1. With 6 bases clipped from V and 6 bases from J, the junction kept 4 bases outside the gene matches. The V gene's germline CDR1 is LGHNA and CDR2 YSLEER. CDR3 length equals 13 residues. CDR3 residues: CASRRTGGDGYTF. The CDR3 DNA is TGCGCCAGCAGAAGGACAGGGGGTGATGGCTACACCTTC.

The chain links TRBV2 to TRBJ2-4; 8 positions match TRBD2. Losses at the gene ends were 10 bases for V and 0 bases for J; bases not matched to a gene: 5. CDR3 length: 14 amino acids. CDR1 and CDR2 from the germline V gene are SNHLY and FYNNEI. CDR3 sequence: CATRGGKAKNIQYF. For the CDR3, the DNA is TGTGCCACCCGGGGGGGTAAAGCCAAAAACATTCAGTACTTC.

The chain is built from TRBV25-1 and TRBJ1-1, with D tentatively TRBD1 (5 bases). This CDR3 is 14 amino acids long. The ends were cut back, 7 bases at V and 12 bases at J, with 24 bases in the middle. Germline V CDR1 and CDR2: MGHDK, SYGVNS. The CDR3 region is CASKRAGDYPEPFF. The CDR3 region has the DNA TGTGCCAGCAAGAGGGCGGGGGACTATCCGGAGCCTTTCTTT.

The gene calls are TRBV9 and TRBJ2-1; unclear D gene. Trimming took 0 bases from V and 3 from J, leaving 16 bases between them. Germline V gene sequence: CDR1 SGDLS, CDR2 YYNGEE. The CDR3 spans 17 residues. CDR3 nucleotide sequence: TGTGCCAGCAGCGTAGCTCCCCTAGGTCGGAACTACAATGAGCAGTTCTTC. Protein product: CASSVAPLGRNYNEQFF.

This chain uses TRBV19 with TRBJ2-3; D ambiguous. V was shortened by 0 bases and J by 2 bases, with 6 bases between the two germline ends. CDR1 is LNHDA and CDR2 is SQIVND in the germline V gene (reference sequence). The CDR3 loop spans 14 amino acids. Written as DNA, the CDR3 is TGTGCCAGTAGTATAGATCAAGCCACAGATACGCAGTATTTT. It codes for CASSIDQATDTQYF.

The chain combines TRBV11-2 with TRBJ1-3; D is unresolved. V was cut by 5 bases and J by 0 bases, with 5 bases left in between. The CDR3 sequence is 13 residues long. The germline V gene has CDR1 SGHAT and CDR2 FQNNGV. The CDR3 nucleotides are TGTGCCAGCAGCCCTAACTCTGGAAACACCATATATTTT. Encoded protein: CASSPNSGNTIYF.

J is TRBJ1-2 and V is TRBV10-3; 7 bases agree with TRBD1. V trimming: 10 bases; J trimming: 2 bases; junction bases outside the gene matches: 7. The CDR3 length is 13 residues. Germline CDR1 reads ENHRY; CDR2 reads SYGVKD. CDR3 sequence: CATGTGENYGYTF. The CDR3 DNA sequence: TGTGCCACCGGAACAGGGGAAAACTATGGCTACACCTTC.

The chain joins TRBV12-3 or TRBV12-4 to TRBJ2-1; D remains ambiguous. Trimming left V 3 bases short and J 4 bases short, with 4 bases between. The CDR3 extends over 12 amino acids. CDR3 in amino acids: CASSFRYNEQFF. CDR3 DNA sequence: TGTGCCAGCAGTTTCAGATACAATGAGCAGTTCTTC.